What follows is one T cell receptor beta chain and its context. The same CDR3 arises from other DNA sequences in this sample as well. The repertoire was sequenced with immunoSEQ multiplex PCR; TCRdb's copy has only in-frame clones and lacks some. The table lists roughly 290,000 clones, about 88% of them singletons. The data are from a study of blood T cell repertoires in COVID-19. The wider study: Acute-phase and convalescent COVID-19 samples originated in the United States, Italy and Spain.

The CDR3 contains 13 residues. Germline V gene sequence: CDR1 SGHTA, CDR2 FQGNSA. Trimming stripped 1 base from V and 8 bases from J, with 11 bases between. The chain carries TRBV7-2 and TRBJ1-2; the D is unclear. The sequencing sample was made of peripheral blood. This clonotype was sampled from a woman in her sixties or seventies with acute or convalescent COVID-19. The CDR3 sequence: CASSLDRGYGYTF. The CDR3 DNA reads TGTGCCAGCAGCTTAGATCGGGGTTACGGCTACACCTTC.